These T cell receptor beta chains were read from a single sample in a study of cytomegalovirus exposure and HLA in healthy donors. Clones were sequenced by immunoSEQ multiplex PCR, and TCRdb holds only the in-frame ones, with some missing. The table includes some 130,000 clones, about 85% detected once. The sample comprised PBMCs. The receptors here all came from a woman aged 25 to 39 in good health and CMV-seropositive. Each CDR3 is given with its conserved first and last residue. The order of the fields is V gene, CDR3 length, J gene, D gene, clone size, CDR3 protein, CDR3 DNA. The D gene is left open where the match is weak. A clone size is listed for some rows: how often the clone was seen (once, few, many), or a class if it is expanded.

TRBV15	16	TRBJ2-7	NA	NA	CATSREWLLVLDEQYF	TGTGCCACCAGCAGAGAGTGGTTACTAGTTTTAGACGAGCAGTACTTC
TRBV15	16	TRBJ2-1	TRBD2	NA	CATSAASGTKYSEQFF	TGTGCCACCAGCGCGGCTAGCGGGACCAAGTACAGTGAGCAGTTCTTC
TRBV27	14	TRBJ2-1	NA	NA	CASSLTEGRNEQFF	TGTGCCAGCAGTTTAACGGAGGGTCGGAATGAGCAGTTCTTC
TRBV19	18	TRBJ2-2	NA	NA	CASSIRRGGGQNTGELFF	TGTGCCAGTAGTATACGGCGGGGCGGAGGACAGAACACCGGGGAGCTGTTTTTT
TRBV28	14	TRBJ1-1	NA	NA	CASRSGGRDAQAFF	TGTGCCAGCCGCTCCGGGGGGAGGGACGCGCAAGCTTTCTTT
TRBV6-1	16	TRBJ1-1	TRBD1	NA	CASSEGTGGGNTEAFF	TGTGCCAGCAGTGAGGGGACAGGGGGTGGGAACACTGAAGCTTTCTTC
TRBV28	11	TRBJ2-7	TRBD1	few	CASSGQYEQYF	TGTGCCAGTTCGGGACAGTACGAGCAGTACTTC
TRBV13	14	TRBJ2-5	NA	NA	CASSPTERPETQYF	TGTGCCAGCAGCCCGACGGAGCGTCCAGAGACCCAGTACTTC
TRBV5-1	15	TRBJ2-5	TRBD2	NA	CASSLISGGEETQYF	TGCGCCAGCAGCTTGATTAGCGGGGGGGAGGAGACCCAGTACTTC
TRBV10-3	14	TRBJ2-7	TRBD1	NA	CAINQGAQGDEQYF	TGTGCCATCAATCAGGGGGCGCAAGGGGACGAGCAGTACTTC
TRBV27	16	TRBJ1-4	NA	NA	CASSKSPGTSNEKLFF	TGTGCCAGCAGTAAAAGTCCGGGAACGTCTAATGAAAAACTGTTTTTT
TRBV27	13	TRBJ2-3	TRBD2	NA	CASRLAGVNTQYF	TGTGCCAGCAGGCTAGCGGGAGTGAATACGCAGTATTTT
TRBV5-1	14	TRBJ2-3	TRBD2	once	CASSLPSGTDTQYF	TGCGCCAGCAGCTTACCTAGCGGGACAGATACGCAGTATTTT
TRBV28	15	TRBJ2-7	TRBD1	NA	CASSMTRDRGSEQYF	TGTGCCAGCAGCATGACCCGGGACAGGGGGAGCGAGCAGTACTTC
TRBV5-1	12	TRBJ2-7	TRBD2	NA	CASSARGDEQYF	TGCGCCAGCAGCGCTCGGGGGGACGAGCAGTACTTC
TRBV30	15	TRBJ2-3	NA	NA	CAWSPGTASTDTQYF	TGTGCCTGGAGCCCCGGGACTGCGTCCACAGATACGCAGTATTTT
TRBV5-6	15	TRBJ2-5	TRBD2	NA	CASSLPSGPWETQYF	TGTGCCAGCAGCTTGCCTAGCGGGCCGTGGGAGACCCAGTACTTC
TRBV10-1	11	TRBJ2-1	NA	NA	CASSFHNEQFF	TGCGCCAGCAGCTTTCACAATGAGCAGTTCTTC
TRBV6-1	14	TRBJ1-5	NA	few	CAISGRGSNQPQHF	TGTGCCATTTCGGGGAGGGGGAGCAATCAGCCCCAGCATTTT
TRBV5-6	17	TRBJ2-2	TRBD2	NA	CASSSGGRGPNTGELFF	TGTGCCAGCAGCTCTGGAGGGAGGGGCCCTAACACCGGGGAGCTGTTTTTT
TRBV10-3	13	TRBJ1-6	TRBD1	NA	CASRQGFNSPLHF	TGTGCCAGCAGACAGGGGTTTAATTCACCCCTCCACTTT
TRBV30	13	TRBJ2-3	TRBD2	NA	CAHQRGITDTQYF	TGTGCCCACCAGCGGGGGATCACAGATACGCAGTATTTT
TRBV19	17	TRBJ2-1	NA	NA	CASSTLPYRVSYNEQFF	TGTGCCAGTAGTACCCTACCGTACAGGGTTTCCTACAATGAGCAGTTCTTC
TRBV15	14	TRBJ2-1	NA	NA	CATRSTDTGNEQFF	TGTGCCACCAGGAGCACAGACACAGGGAATGAGCAGTTCTTC
TRBV19	16	TRBJ1-3	TRBD1	few	CASSFPQGASGNTIYF	TGTGCCAGTAGTTTCCCCCAGGGGGCAAGTGGAAACACCATATATTTT
TRBV5-4	15	TRBJ1-1	TRBD1	few	CASSGQGGRNTEAFF	TGTGCCAGCAGCGGACAGGGAGGAAGGAACACTGAAGCTTTCTTT
TRBV15	13	TRBJ1-4	NA	NA	CATSRVGGEKLFF	TGTGCCACCAGCAGGGTGGGGGGGGAAAAACTGTTTTTT
TRBV28	13	TRBJ1-2	NA	NA	CASSLGRVYGYTF	TGTGCCAGCAGTTTAGGGAGGGTTTATGGCTACACCTTC